A single sample is the source of the 3 T cell receptor beta chains below, sequenced in a study of T cell responses to AZD1222 COVID-19 vaccine. Some clones are missing from TCRdb's copy, which holds only in-frame ones; the method was immunoSEQ multiplex PCR. This sample has about 85,000 clones, with 80% to 90% found just once. Sequences were derived from peripheral blood, sampled on day 0 of AZD1222 vaccination. These receptors were taken from an adult in good health.

This clone was observed once. The chain employs TRBV20-1 and TRBJ1-1; D call uncertain. From germline, CDR1 is DFQATT and CDR2 SNEGSKA (reference sequence). The CDR3 is 11 residues long. V gave up 1 base and J gave up 6 bases, with 6 bases separating them. CDR3 DNA: TGCAGTGCTAGAGCCATTGCTGAAGCTTTCTTT. Its protein product is CSARAIAEAFF.

This clone was recorded once. This rearrangement joins TRBV5-1 to TRBJ1-1; D possibly corresponds to TRBD1 (5 bases). CDR3 length: 14 amino acids. Trimming left V 5 bases short and J 1 base short, with 12 bases between. Per germline, CDR1 SGHRS and CDR2 YFSETQ. The CDR3 nucleotides read TGCGCCAGCAGTCACGGGGGAGGGAACACTGAAGCTTTCTTT. Encoded protein: CASSHGGGNTEAFF.

CDR3 in amino acids: CASSLANIMGPGQDYEQYF. The CDR3, as DNA: TGCGCCAGCAGCTTGGCAAATATTATGGGGCCGGGACAGGACTACGAGCAGTACTTC. The chain is built from TRBV5-1 and TRBJ2-7, with TRBD1 matching 8 bases. The CDR3 consists of 19 residues. After removal of 0 bases from V and 3 bases from J, the junction contained 17 bases not matched to a gene. The germline V gene has CDR1 SGHRS and CDR2 YFSETQ.